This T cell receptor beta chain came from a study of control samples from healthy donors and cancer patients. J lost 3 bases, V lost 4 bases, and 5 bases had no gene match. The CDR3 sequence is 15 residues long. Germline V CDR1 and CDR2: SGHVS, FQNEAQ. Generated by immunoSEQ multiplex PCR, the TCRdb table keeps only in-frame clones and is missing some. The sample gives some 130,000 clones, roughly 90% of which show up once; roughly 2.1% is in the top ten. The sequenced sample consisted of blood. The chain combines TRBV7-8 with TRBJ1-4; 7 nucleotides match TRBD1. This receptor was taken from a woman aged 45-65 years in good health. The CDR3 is CASSWGQSANEKLFF. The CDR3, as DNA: TGTGCCAGCAGCTGGGGACAGTCGGCTAATGAAAAACTGTTTTTT.